This T cell receptor beta chain emerged from a study of blood T cell repertoires in COVID-19. For the study at large: There were acute and convalescent COVID-19 samples, and they came from the United States, Italy and Spain. PBMCs, B-cell-depleted T cells, or T cells were the source of the cDNA or gDNA that made up the material.

Per the original methods: The authors estimated nucleated cell counts from reference gene primer amplification. The assay was immunoSEQ multiplex PCR, and TCRdb's table has in-frame clones only and misses some. That table is the source of V, J and clone size, and D and trimming were worked out from the DNA. The profile shows around 80,000 clones, roughly 80% of them singletons. Unmatched junction bases numbered 15, after V lost 6 bases and J lost 1 base. This CDR3 region has 18 residues. The germline CDR1 and CDR2 sequences are MDHEN and SYDVKM. The rearrangement joins TRBV28 to TRBJ1-1, with 9 bases matching TRBD1. This TCR came from a woman older than 75 with active or convalescent COVID-19. Sequencing input: peripheral blood. CDR3 nucleotides: TGTGCCAGCAGGCCGAGTCTAGGGGGGACAGGGAAGAACACTGAAGCTTTCTTT. This sequence encodes CASRPSLGGTGKNTEAFF.